The clone carrying this T cell receptor (beta chain) was recorded a few times. Its specificity is unknown. The sample is drawn from a study of T-cell memory formation after mild COVID-19. Study findings and constraints: Mainly CM and EM harbored the contracting CD4+ clones; mainly EMRA harbored the CD8+ ones.

Germline CDR1 is MNHEY and CDR2 is SMNVEV (reference sequence). The CDR3 totals 13 residues. The germline V and J ends were trimmed by 5 bases and 12 bases, with 19 bases remaining between them. TCRdb re-called the 5' RACE reads through MiXCR, storing one row per CDR3 protein. The sample contains about 610,000 distinct CDR3 sequences, approximately 15% of which appear only once. This TCR came from an adult woman who had mild COVID-19 (a few samples of this study predate the infection). Cell type and time point are not known. Sequenced sample: PBMCs or a T cell subset sorted from them (not recorded which). V and J are TRBV27 and TRBJ1-2; D gene unclear. As DNA, the CDR3 is TGTGCCAGCAGTCTTAATTCCCGTAGTCGCCACACCTTC. It specifies CASSLNSRSRHTF.